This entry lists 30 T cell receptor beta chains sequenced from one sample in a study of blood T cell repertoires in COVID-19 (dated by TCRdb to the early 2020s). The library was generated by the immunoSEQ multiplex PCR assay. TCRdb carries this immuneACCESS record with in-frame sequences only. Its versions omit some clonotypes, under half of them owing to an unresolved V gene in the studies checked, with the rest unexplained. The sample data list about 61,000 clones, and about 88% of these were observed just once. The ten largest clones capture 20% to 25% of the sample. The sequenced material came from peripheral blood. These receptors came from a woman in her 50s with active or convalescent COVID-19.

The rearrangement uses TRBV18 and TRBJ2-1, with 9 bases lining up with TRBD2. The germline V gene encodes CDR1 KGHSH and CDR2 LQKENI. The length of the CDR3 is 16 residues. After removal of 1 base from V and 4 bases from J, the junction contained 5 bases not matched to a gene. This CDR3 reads CASSPLRTSVYNEQFF. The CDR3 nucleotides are TGTGCCAGCTCACCACTCAGGACTAGCGTGTACAATGAGCAGTTCTTC.

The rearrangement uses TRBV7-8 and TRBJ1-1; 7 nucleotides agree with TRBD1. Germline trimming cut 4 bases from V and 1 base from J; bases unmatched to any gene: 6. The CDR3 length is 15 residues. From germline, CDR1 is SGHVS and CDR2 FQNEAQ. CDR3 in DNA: TGTGCCAGCAGCTCAGGGGGGTTAGGGAACACTGAAGCTTTCTTT. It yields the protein CASSSGGLGNTEAFF.

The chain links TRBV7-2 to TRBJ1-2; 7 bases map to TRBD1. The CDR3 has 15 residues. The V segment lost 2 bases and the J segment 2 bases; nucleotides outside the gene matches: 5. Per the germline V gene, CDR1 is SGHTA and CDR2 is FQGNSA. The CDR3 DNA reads TGTGCCAGCAGCTTATATCGGACAGGCAACTATGGCTACACCTTC. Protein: CASSLYRTGNYGYTF.

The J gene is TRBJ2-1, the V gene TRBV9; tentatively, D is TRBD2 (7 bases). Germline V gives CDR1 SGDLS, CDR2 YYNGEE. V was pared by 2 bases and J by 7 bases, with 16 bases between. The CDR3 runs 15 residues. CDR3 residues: CASSVGGGGWNEQFF. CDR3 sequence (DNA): TGTGCCAGCAGCGTCGGGGGAGGGGGTTGGAATGAGCAGTTCTTC.

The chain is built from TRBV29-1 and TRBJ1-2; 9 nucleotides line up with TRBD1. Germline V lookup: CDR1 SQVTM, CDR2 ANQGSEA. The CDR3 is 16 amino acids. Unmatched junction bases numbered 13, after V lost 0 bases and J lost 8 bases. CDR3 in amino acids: CSVEEIPRWDRVGYTF. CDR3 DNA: TGCAGCGTTGAAGAAATCCCCCGTTGGGACAGGGTGGGCTACACCTTC.

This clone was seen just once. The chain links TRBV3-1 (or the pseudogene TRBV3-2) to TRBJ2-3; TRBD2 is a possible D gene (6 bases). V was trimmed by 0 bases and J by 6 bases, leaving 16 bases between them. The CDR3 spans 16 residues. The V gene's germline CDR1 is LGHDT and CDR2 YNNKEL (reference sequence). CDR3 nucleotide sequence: TGTGCCAGCAGCCAAGATGGAGGGGTAGCCCGTGATACGCAGTATTTT. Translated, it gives CASSQDGGVARDTQYF.

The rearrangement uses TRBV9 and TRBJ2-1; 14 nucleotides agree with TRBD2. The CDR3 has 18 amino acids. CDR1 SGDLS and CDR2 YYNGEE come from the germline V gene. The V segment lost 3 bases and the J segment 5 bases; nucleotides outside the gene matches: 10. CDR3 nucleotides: TGTGCCAGCAGCGGAGGGACTAGCGGGAGAGCTTCTCACAATGAGCAGTTCTTC. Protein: CASSGGTSGRASHNEQFF.

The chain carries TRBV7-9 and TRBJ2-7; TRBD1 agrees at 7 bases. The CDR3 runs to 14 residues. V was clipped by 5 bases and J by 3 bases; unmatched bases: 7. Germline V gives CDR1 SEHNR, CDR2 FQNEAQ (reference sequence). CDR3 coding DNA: TGTGCCAGCAGCCAGGGACAGAGATTCTACGAGCAGTACTTC. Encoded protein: CASSQGQRFYEQYF.

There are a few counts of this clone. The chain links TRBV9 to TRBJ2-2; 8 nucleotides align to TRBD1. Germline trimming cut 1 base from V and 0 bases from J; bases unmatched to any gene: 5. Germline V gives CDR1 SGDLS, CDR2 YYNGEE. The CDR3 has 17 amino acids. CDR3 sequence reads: CASSVLKGQANTGELFF. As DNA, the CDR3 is TGTGCCAGCAGCGTACTTAAGGGACAGGCGAACACCGGGGAGCTGTTTTTT.

The CDR3 nucleotides are TGTGCCAGCAGTTACGGGACAGGGGGCTGGGAGACCCAGTACTTC. Residues: CASSYGTGGWETQYF. The V call is TRBV6-5, the J call TRBJ2-5; TRBD1 agrees at 12 bases. The CDR3 runs to 15 residues. Germline assignment: CDR1 MNHEY and CDR2 SVGAGI. J was trimmed by 5 bases and V by 2 bases; bases with no gene match: 3.

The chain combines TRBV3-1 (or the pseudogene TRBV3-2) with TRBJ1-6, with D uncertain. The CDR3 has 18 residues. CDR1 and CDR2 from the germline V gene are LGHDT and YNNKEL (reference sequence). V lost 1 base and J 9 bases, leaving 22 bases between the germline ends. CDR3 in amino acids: CASSQGDRGTSTASPLHF. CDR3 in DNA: TGTGCCAGCAGCCAAGGGGATCGGGGTACATCTACGGCTTCACCCCTCCACTTT.

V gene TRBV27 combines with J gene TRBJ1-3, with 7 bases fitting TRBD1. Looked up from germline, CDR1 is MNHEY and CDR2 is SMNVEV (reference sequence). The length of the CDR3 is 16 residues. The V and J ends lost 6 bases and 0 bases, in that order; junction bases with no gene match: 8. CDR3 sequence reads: CASRRSGQASGNTIYF. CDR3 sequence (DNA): TGTGCCAGCAGACGCTCCGGACAGGCCTCTGGAAACACCATATATTTT.

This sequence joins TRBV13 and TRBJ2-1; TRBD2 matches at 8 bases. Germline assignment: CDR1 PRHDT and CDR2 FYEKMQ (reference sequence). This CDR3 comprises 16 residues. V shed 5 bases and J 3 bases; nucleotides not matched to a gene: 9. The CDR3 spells CASSAITSGLYNEQFF. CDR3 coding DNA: TGTGCCAGCAGCGCGATAACTAGCGGTCTCTACAATGAGCAGTTCTTC.

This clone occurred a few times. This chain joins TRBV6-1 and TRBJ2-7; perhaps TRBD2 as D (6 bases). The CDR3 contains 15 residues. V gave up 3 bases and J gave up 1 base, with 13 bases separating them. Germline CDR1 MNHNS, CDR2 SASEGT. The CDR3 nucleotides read TGTGCCAGCAGTGACGCAGCGGGCTCGTCCTACGAGCAGTACTTC. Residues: CASSDAAGSSYEQYF.

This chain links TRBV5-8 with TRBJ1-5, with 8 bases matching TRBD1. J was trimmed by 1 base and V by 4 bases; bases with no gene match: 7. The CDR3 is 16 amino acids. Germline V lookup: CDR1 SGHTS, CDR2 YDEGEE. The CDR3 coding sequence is TGTGCCAGCAGCGCACATGGACAGGGAAGCAATCAGCCCCAGCATTTT. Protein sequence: CASSAHGQGSNQPQHF.

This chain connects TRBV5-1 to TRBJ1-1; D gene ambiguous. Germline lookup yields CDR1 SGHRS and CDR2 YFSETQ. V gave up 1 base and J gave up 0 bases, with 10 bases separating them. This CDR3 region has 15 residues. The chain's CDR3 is CASSLNPDMNTEAFF. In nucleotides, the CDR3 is TGCGCCAGCAGCTTGAATCCAGACATGAACACTGAAGCTTTCTTT.

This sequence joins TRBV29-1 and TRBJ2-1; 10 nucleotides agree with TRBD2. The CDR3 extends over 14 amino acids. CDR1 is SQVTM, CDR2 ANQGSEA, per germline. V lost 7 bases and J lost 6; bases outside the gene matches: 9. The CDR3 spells CSATSGRAVNEQFF. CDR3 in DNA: TGCAGCGCAACAAGCGGGAGGGCTGTCAATGAGCAGTTCTTC.

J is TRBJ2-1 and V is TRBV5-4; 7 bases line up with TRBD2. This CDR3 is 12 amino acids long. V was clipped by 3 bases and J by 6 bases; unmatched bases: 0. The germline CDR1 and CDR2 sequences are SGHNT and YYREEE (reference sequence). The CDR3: CASSWGGNEQFF. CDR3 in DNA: TGTGCCAGCAGCTGGGGGGGCAATGAGCAGTTCTTC. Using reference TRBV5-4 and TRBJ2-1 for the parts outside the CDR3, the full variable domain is ETGVTQSPTHLIKTRGQQVTLRCSSQSGHNTVSWYQQALGQGPQFIFQYYREEENGRGNFPPRFSGLQFPNYSSELNVNALELDDSALYLCASSWGGNEQFFGPGTRLTVL.

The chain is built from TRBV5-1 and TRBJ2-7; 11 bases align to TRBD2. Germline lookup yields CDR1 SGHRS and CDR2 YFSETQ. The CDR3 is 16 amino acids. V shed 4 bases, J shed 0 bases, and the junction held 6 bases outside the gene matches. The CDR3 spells CASSIGLAGSSYEQYF. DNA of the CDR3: TGCGCCAGCAGCATCGGACTAGCGGGCAGCTCCTACGAGCAGTACTTC.

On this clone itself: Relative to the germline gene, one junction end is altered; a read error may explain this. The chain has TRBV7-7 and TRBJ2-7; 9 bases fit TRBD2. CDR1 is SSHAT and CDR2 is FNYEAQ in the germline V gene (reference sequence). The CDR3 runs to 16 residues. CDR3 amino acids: CASSRGGGGADYEQYF. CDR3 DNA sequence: TGTGCTAGCAGCCGAGGCGGGGGGGGCGCGGATTACGAGCAGTACTTC. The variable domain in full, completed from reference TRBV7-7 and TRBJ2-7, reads GAGVSQSPRYKVTKRGQDVTLRCDPISSHATLYWYQQALGQGPEFLTYFNYEAQPDKSGLPSDRFSAERPEGSISTLTIQRTEQRDSAMYRCASSRGGGGADYEQYFGPGTRLTVT.

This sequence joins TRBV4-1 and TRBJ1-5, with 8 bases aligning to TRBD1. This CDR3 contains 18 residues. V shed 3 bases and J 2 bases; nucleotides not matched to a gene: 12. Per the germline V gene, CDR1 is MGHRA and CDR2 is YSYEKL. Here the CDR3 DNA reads TGCGCCAGCAGCCATGGACAGGGAGGGACTGGTGGCAATCAGCCCCAGCATTTT. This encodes CASSHGQGGTGGNQPQHF.

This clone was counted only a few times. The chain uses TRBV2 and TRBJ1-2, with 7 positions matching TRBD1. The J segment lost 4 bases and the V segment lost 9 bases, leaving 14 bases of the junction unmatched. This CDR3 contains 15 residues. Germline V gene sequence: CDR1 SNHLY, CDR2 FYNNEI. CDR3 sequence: CARSDPKGAFYGYTF. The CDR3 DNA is TGTGCCAGATCCGACCCCAAGGGGGCGTTCTATGGCTACACCTTC.

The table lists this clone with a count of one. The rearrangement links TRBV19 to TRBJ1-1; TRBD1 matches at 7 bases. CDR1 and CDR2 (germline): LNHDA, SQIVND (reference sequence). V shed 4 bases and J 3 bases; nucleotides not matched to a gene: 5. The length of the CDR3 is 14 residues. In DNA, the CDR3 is TGTGCCAGTAGTAGGACAGGAGGGGACACTGAAGCTTTCTTT. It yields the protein CASSRTGGDTEAFF.

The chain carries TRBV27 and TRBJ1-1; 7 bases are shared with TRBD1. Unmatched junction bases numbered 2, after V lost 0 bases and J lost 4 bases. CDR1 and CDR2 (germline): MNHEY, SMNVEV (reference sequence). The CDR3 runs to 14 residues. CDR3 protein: CASSLSPGGTEAFF. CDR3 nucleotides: TGTGCCAGCAGTTTATCCCCAGGGGGCACTGAAGCTTTCTTT.

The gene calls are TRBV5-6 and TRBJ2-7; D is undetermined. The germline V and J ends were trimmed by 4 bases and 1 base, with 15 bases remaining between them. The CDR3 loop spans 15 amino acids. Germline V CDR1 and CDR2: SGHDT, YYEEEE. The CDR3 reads CASSQIEIRSYEQYF. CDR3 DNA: TGTGCCAGCAGCCAAATCGAGATACGATCCTACGAGCAGTACTTC.

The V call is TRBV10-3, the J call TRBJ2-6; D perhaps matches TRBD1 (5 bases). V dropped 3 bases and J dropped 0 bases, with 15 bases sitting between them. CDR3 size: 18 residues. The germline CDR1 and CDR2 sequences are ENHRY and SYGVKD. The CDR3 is CAISDSARVSSGANVLTF. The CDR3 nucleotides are TGTGCCATCAGTGATTCAGCCAGGGTCAGCTCTGGGGCCAACGTCCTGACTTTC.

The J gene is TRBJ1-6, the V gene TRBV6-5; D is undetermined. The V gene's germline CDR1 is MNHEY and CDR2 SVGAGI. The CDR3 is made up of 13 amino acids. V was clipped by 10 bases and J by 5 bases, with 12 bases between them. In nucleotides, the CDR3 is TGTGCCACCGACATACGAGATAATTCACCCCTCCACTTT. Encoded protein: CATDIRDNSPLHF.

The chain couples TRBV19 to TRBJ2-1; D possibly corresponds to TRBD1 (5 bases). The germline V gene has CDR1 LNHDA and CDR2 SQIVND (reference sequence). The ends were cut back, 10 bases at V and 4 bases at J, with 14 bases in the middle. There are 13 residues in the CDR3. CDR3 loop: CATGHPPYNEQFF. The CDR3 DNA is TGTGCCACCGGACACCCCCCTTACAATGAGCAGTTCTTC.

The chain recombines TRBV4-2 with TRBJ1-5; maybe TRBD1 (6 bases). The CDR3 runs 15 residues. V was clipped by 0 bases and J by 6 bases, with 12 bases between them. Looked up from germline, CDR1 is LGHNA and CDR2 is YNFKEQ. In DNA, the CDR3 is TGTGCCAGCAGCCAAGAATGGACAGTAGTTCAGCCCCAGCATTTT. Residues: CASSQEWTVVQPQHF.

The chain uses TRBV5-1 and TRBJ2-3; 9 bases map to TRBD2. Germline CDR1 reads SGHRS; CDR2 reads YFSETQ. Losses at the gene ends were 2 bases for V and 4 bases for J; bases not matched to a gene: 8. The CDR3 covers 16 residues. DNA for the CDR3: TGCGCCAGCAGCTTTGGTAGCGGGAGCCTGTCAGATACGCAGTATTTT. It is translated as CASSFGSGSLSDTQYF.